This passage covers 12 T cell receptor beta chains from one sample sequenced in a study of T cell responses to AZD1222 COVID-19 vaccine. Profiled with immunoSEQ multiplex PCR; TCRdb holds only in-frame clones, not every one. The sample lists approximately 85,000 clones; about nine tenths were seen once. Sequencing used peripheral blood, obtained on day 0 of AZD1222 vaccination. The receptors derive from an adult in good health.

V gene TRBV18 combines with J gene TRBJ1-2; 8 bases line up with TRBD1. Germline V gene lookup returns CDR1 KGHSH and CDR2 LQKENI. The V segment lost 2 bases and the J segment 6 bases; nucleotides outside the gene matches: 5. The length of the CDR3 is 14 residues. The CDR3 sequence: CASSPGQGADGYTF. The DNA for the CDR3 is TGTGCCAGCTCACCAGGGCAGGGGGCGGATGGCTACACCTTC.

This clone has a handful of counts. The chain recombines TRBV4-1 with TRBJ2-1; 13 bases line up with TRBD2. Germline trimming cut 3 bases from V and 0 bases from J; bases unmatched to any gene: 11. The germline V gene encodes CDR1 MGHRA and CDR2 YSYEKL. The CDR3 totals 20 residues. CDR3 bases: TGCGCCAGCAGCCATCCGGGACTAGCGGGAACCTATAGCTCCTACAATGAGCAGTTCTTC. Translated: CASSHPGLAGTYSSYNEQFF.

The gene calls are TRBV7-9 and TRBJ1-1; D is possibly TRBD1 (6 bases). The V end was cut by 9 bases, the J end by 4 bases, with 21 bases between. Germline V gene sequence: CDR1 SEHNR, CDR2 FQNEAQ (reference sequence). This CDR3 comprises 15 residues. CDR3 sequence reads: CASESGGQGATEAFF. CDR3 nucleotides: TGTGCCAGTGAGAGCGGGGGACAAGGGGCCACTGAAGCTTTCTTT.

V is TRBV3-1 (or the pseudogene TRBV3-2) and J is TRBJ2-7, with a tentative D call TRBD1 (6 bases). The CDR3 has 14 amino acids. Per the germline V gene, CDR1 is LGHDT and CDR2 is YNNKEL (reference sequence). V was pared by 0 bases and J by 3 bases, with 9 bases between. Written as DNA, the CDR3 is TGTGCCAGCAGCCAAGAGCACAGGGACTACGAGCAGTACTTC. It encodes CASSQEHRDYEQYF.

The rearrangement uses TRBV25-1 and TRBJ2-2, with 11 bases aligning to TRBD2. In germline, CDR1 is MGHDK, CDR2 SYGVNS. The CDR3 consists of 16 residues. V lost 7 bases to trimming and J lost 4 bases; unmatched junction nucleotides: 8. CDR3 protein: CASTFTSGSSTGELFF. In nucleotides, the CDR3 is TGTGCCAGCACGTTTACTAGCGGGAGTTCCACCGGGGAGCTGTTTTTT. Using reference TRBV25-1 and TRBJ2-2 for the parts outside the CDR3, the full variable domain is EADIYQTPRYLVIGTGKKITLECSQTMGHDKMYWYQQDPGMELHLIHYSYGVNSTEKGDLSSESTVSRIRTEHFPLTLESARPSHTSQYLCASTFTSGSSTGELFFGEGSRLTVL.

The V gene is TRBV6-5, the J gene TRBJ2-7; 7 bases line up with TRBD2. This CDR3 comprises 14 residues. V was pared by 0 bases and J by 7 bases, with 6 bases of the junction left unmatched. Germline assignment: CDR1 MNHEY and CDR2 SVGAGI. For the CDR3, the DNA is TGTGCCAGCAGTTACTCGAGGCGGACTAGTGAGCAGTACTTC. Protein product: CASSYSRRTSEQYF.

The V call is TRBV6-5, the J call TRBJ2-7; D gene unclear. The CDR3 consists of 10 residues. V gave up 7 bases and J gave up 5 bases, with 6 bases separating them. Germline V gene data show CDR1 as MNHEY and CDR2 as SVGAGI. The CDR3 here is CASNRNEQYF. The CDR3, as DNA: TGTGCCAGCAACCGCAACGAGCAGTACTTC.

CDR3 DNA: TGTGCCAGCAGCGCCCGGGGGGAAACCGGGGAGCTGTTTTTT. Protein: CASSARGETGELFF. The chain links TRBV9 to TRBJ2-2; 7 bases fit TRBD2. The germline V gene encodes CDR1 SGDLS and CDR2 YYNGEE. V dropped 3 bases and J dropped 5; count of bases not matched to a gene: 4. This CDR3 spans 14 amino acids.

The rearrangement links TRBV24-1 to TRBJ2-2; 9 bases are a match to TRBD1. J gave up 7 bases and V 7 bases, and 12 bases lay outside the gene matches. Germline V lookup: CDR1 KGHDR, CDR2 SFDVKD. This CDR3 comprises 16 residues. The CDR3 DNA reads TGTGCCACCAGCGGGACAGGGCTTTCGGAGGGCGGGGAGCTGTTTTTT. As protein: CATSGTGLSEGGELFF.

This chain connects TRBV7-2 to TRBJ2-3, with TRBD2 matching 12 bases. Per the germline V gene, CDR1 is SGHTA and CDR2 is FQGNSA. This CDR3 contains 15 residues. The junction had 4 bases not matched to a gene; V was cut back by 5 bases and J by 4 bases. In DNA, the CDR3 is TGTGCCAGCAGCCCAAGACTAGCGGGAGCAGATACGCAGTATTTT. Its protein is CASSPRLAGADTQYF.

This chain uses TRBV2 with TRBJ1-1; D not certain. Trimming left V 1 base short and J 8 bases short, with 11 bases between. Per germline, CDR1 SNHLY and CDR2 FYNNEI. This CDR3 contains 13 residues. As DNA, the CDR3 is TGTGCCAGCAGTGAAGTAGGGCATGGAGAAGCTTTCTTT. It translates to CASSEVGHGEAFF.

The V and J genes are TRBV11-3 and TRBJ1-3; a weak D match, TRBD1 (5 bases). Per the germline V gene, CDR1 is SGHNT and CDR2 is YENEEA. The CDR3 is 15 amino acids. Trimming left V 1 base short and J 3 bases short, with 10 bases between. In DNA form, the CDR3 reads TGTGCCAGCAGCTTAGGGGGACCAGGTGGAAACACCATATATTTT. Translated: CASSLGGPGGNTIYF.